This TCR beta chain was sequenced during a study of T cell repertoires in cytomegalovirus infection. Study-wide context: Indications of both CMV infection and matching HLA type were provided by public TCR beta signatures. The study's findings and limits: CMV carriers having the relevant HLA were flagged by cumulative public TCR beta family frequency.

In this sample, this clonotype turned up a few times. As yet, its antigen is unknown. The CDR3 sequence is 14 residues long. V was pared by 2 bases and J by 3 bases, with 11 bases between. CDR1 MNHEY and CDR2 SMNVEV come from the germline V gene (reference sequence). One entry per CDR3 protein results from TCRdb running MiXCR on the reads. The sample yields about 900,000 distinct CDR3 sequences, around 30% seen once. The material sequenced was cultured CD8+ T cells from PBMCs, taken from culture after CMV antigen stimulation. The chain recombines TRBV27 with TRBJ2-7; TRBD2 might be the D (6 bases). The receptor was isolated from a human donor in good health (CMV status not recorded). Some clones in this sample may be carry-over from other donors' samples. This chain's CDR3 is CASSLGRRGYEQYF. CDR3 bases: TGTGCCAGCAGTTTAGGCAGGCGGGGCTACGAGCAGTACTTC.